The 29 T cell receptor beta chains presented below share a single source sample, sequenced in a study of T cells in localized non-small cell lung cancer (dated by TCRdb to the early 2020s). The library relied on the immunoSEQ multiplex PCR assay. In its TCRdb copy, this immuneACCESS table keeps in-frame sequences only and misses some clones. Where compared with another copy, unresolved V genes explain less than half of these, and the others have no known cause. The sample contains 32,000 or so clones, roughly 90% of them found a single time. The ten largest clones add up to under 4.5% of the sample. Here the sequenced sample was peripheral blood, taken before any cancer treatment. Receptor source: a man between 40 and 75 years old with stage I lung adenocarcinoma.

CDR3 amino acids: CASSGTGAYEQYF. The CDR3 DNA sequence: TGTGCCAGCAGTGGAACAGGGGCCTACGAGCAGTACTTC. This chain connects TRBV2 to TRBJ2-7; 7 nucleotides match TRBD1. CDR3 length equals 13 residues. Germline V lookup: CDR1 SNHLY, CDR2 FYNNEI. J lost 2 bases, V lost 4 bases, and 2 bases had no gene match.

The rearrangement joins TRBV29-1 to TRBJ1-2, with D possibly matching TRBD1 (5 bases). The CDR3 is 14 amino acids. V lost 0 bases, J lost 4 bases, and 12 bases lay in between. Germline V gene sequence: CDR1 SQVTM, CDR2 ANQGSEA. DNA of the CDR3: TGCAGCGTTGAAGATTACGACAGAGGCTATGGCTACACCTTC. Amino acids: CSVEDYDRGYGYTF.

J is TRBJ1-2 and V is TRBV5-4; D is unresolved. The CDR3 consists of 16 residues. Trimming took off 0 bases at V and 2 bases at J, with 14 bases between the two ends. Per germline, CDR1 SGHNT and CDR2 YYREEE (reference sequence). For the CDR3, the DNA is TGTGCCAGCAGCTTGGACCTGGGCAGTCCCAACTATGGCTACACCTTC. Encoded protein: CASSLDLGSPNYGYTF.

This clone appeared a single time. The chain links TRBV12-2 to TRBJ1-1; the table names TRBD1, a call not compared with the DNA. TRBV12-2 is listed as a pseudogene. The CDR3 loop spans 15 amino acids. CDR3 loop: CASRTGTGMATEAFF. CDR3 in DNA: TGTGCAAGTCGCACTGGGACAGGGATGGCCACTGAAGCTTTCTTT.

The rearrangement joins TRBV5-6 to TRBJ2-5; the D gene is possibly TRBD2 (5 bases). This CDR3 contains 14 residues. Germline CDR1 and CDR2: SGHDT and YYEEEE. V lost 0 bases and J 4 bases, leaving 10 bases between the germline ends. The chain's CDR3 is CASSLVEGRETQYF. CDR3 in DNA: TGTGCCAGCAGCTTGGTGGAAGGGAGAGAGACCCAGTACTTC.

This chain uses TRBV19 with TRBJ2-7, with D tentatively TRBD1 (6 bases). This CDR3 region has 16 residues. V lost 6 bases and J 0 bases, leaving 18 bases between the germline ends. Germline V lookup: CDR1 LNHDA, CDR2 SQIVND (reference sequence). The chain's CDR3 is CASRLDGQGISYEQYF. DNA of the CDR3: TGTGCCAGTAGGCTGGACGGCCAGGGGATCTCCTACGAGCAGTACTTC.

The chain joins TRBV6-1 to TRBJ1-2, with TRBD1 as a possible D gene (5 bases). CDR3 length: 17 residues. Trimming took off 2 bases at V and 4 bases at J, with 20 bases between the two ends. Germline V gene lookup returns CDR1 MNHNS and CDR2 SASEGT. CDR3 nucleotide sequence: TGTGCCAGCAGTGAAAGGTTGTCGGGGCCTGGCGGCTATGGCTACACCTTC. Translating it yields CASSERLSGPGGYGYTF.

This clone appeared a single time. The chain uses TRBV6-1 and TRBJ2-7; 9 nucleotides align to TRBD1. From germline, CDR1 is MNHNS and CDR2 SASEGT. V lost 9 bases and J lost 3; bases outside the gene matches: 9. This CDR3 contains 14 residues. The CDR3 bases are TGTGCCAGTGGATACGGGACAGGGATCTACGAGCAGTACTTC. As protein: CASGYGTGIYEQYF.

V and J are TRBV15 and TRBJ1-1; D is possibly TRBD1 (5 bases). Germline CDR1 LNHNV, CDR2 YYDKDF (reference sequence). V was pared by 0 bases and J by 2 bases, with 10 bases between. The CDR3 has 15 residues. The CDR3 here is CATSRESGGNTEAFF. CDR3 coding DNA: TGTGCCACCAGCAGAGAATCGGGGGGTAACACTGAAGCTTTCTTT.

The chain carries TRBV5-5 and TRBJ2-3; D call uncertain. CDR1 SGHKS and CDR2 YYEKEE come from the germline V gene (reference sequence). The V end was cut by 6 bases, the J end by 13 bases, with 15 bases between. This CDR3 contains 11 residues. CDR3 sequence: CASTPSFREYF. The CDR3 DNA is TGTGCCAGCACCCCAAGCTTTAGAGAGTATTTT.

The chain is built from TRBV5-1 and TRBJ1-1; D gene ambiguous. Germline V gives CDR1 SGHRS, CDR2 YFSETQ. V lost 1 base and J lost 0, with 4 bases in between. CDR3 length: 13 amino acids. As DNA, the CDR3 is TGCGCCAGCAGCTTGCTGGTGAACACTGAAGCTTTCTTT. Its translation is CASSLLVNTEAFF.

The J gene is TRBJ2-5, the V gene TRBV5-1; D is unclear. CDR1 SGHRS and CDR2 YFSETQ come from the germline V gene. The CDR3 length is 14 residues. The V gene lost 0 bases and the J gene lost 5 bases, with 11 bases spanning the gap. The CDR3 loop reads CASSLAEVGETQYF. DNA for the CDR3: TGCGCCAGCAGCTTGGCCGAGGTTGGGGAGACCCAGTACTTC. The variable domain in full, with the rest retrieved from reference TRBV5-1 and TRBJ2-5, is KAGVTQTPRYLIKTRGQQVTLSCSPISGHRSVSWYQQTPGQGLQFLFEYFSETQRNKGNFPGRFSGRQFSNSRSEMNVSTLELGDSALYLCASSLAEVGETQYFGPGTRLLVL.

A single count supports this clone. The chain recombines TRBV5-1 with TRBJ1-3; 7 bases are a match to TRBD1. Germline V gene data show CDR1 as SGHRS and CDR2 as YFSETQ. The CDR3 runs to 16 residues. J lost 1 base, V lost 3 bases, and 7 bases had no gene match. CDR3 bases: TGCGCCAGCAGCTGGGGACAGTTAGGATCTGGAAACACCATATATTTT. Its translation is CASSWGQLGSGNTIYF.

The chain carries TRBV19 and TRBJ2-2; no clear D gene. The V and J ends lost 4 bases and 5 bases respectively, with 14 bases between them. Germline CDR1 reads LNHDA; CDR2 reads SQIVND (reference sequence). The CDR3 extends over 15 amino acids. In DNA, the CDR3 is TGTGCCAGTAGTACCTCAGCGACAAAAACCGGGGAGCTGTTTTTT. It yields the protein CASSTSATKTGELFF. Variable domain in full (rest from reference TRBV19 and TRBJ2-2): DGGITQSPKYLFRKEGQNVTLSCEQNLNHDAMYWYRQDPGQGLRLIYYSQIVNDFQKGDIAEGYSVSREKKESFPLTVTSAQKNPTAFYLCASSTSATKTGELFFGEGSRLTVL.

The chain links TRBV9 to TRBJ2-3; D is perhaps TRBD1 or TRBD2 (5 bases each). The V gene's germline CDR1 is SGDLS and CDR2 YYNGEE. This CDR3 spans 18 amino acids. The V and J ends lost 0 bases and 0 bases respectively, with 17 bases between them. The CDR3 sequence is CASSVAGGPPYSTDTQYF. The DNA of the CDR3 is TGTGCCAGCAGCGTAGCTGGGGGACCCCCTTATAGCACAGATACGCAGTATTTT.

V is TRBV5-1 and J is TRBJ1-1, with D possibly TRBD1 on 6 matching bases. CDR1 SGHRS and CDR2 YFSETQ come from the germline V gene. The CDR3 is 16 amino acids. Trimming removed 2 bases from V and 0 bases from J, with 14 bases in between. This chain's CDR3 is CASSFSPDRMNTEAFF. The CDR3 bases are TGCGCCAGCAGCTTCTCGCCCGACAGGATGAACACTGAAGCTTTCTTT.

This chain joins TRBV6-1 and TRBJ1-2; TRBD1 agrees at 8 bases. CDR1 MNHNS and CDR2 SASEGT come from the germline V gene. This CDR3 comprises 15 residues. Trimming took 2 bases from V and 6 from J; bases not matched to a gene: 8. The CDR3 sequence: CASSESGTGSDGYTF. The CDR3 DNA is TGTGCCAGCAGTGAATCAGGGACAGGTAGCGATGGCTACACCTTC.

The chain couples TRBV30 to TRBJ1-5; D might be TRBD1 (6 bases). Trimming cost V 2 bases and J 7 bases, with 15 bases left between them. This CDR3 is built from 14 residues. CDR1 is GTSNPN and CDR2 is SVGIG in the germline V gene (reference sequence). This CDR3 is CAWSFYRVGQPQHF. The CDR3 coding sequence is TGTGCCTGGAGTTTCTACAGGGTAGGGCAGCCCCAGCATTTT.

The rearrangement links TRBV30 to TRBJ1-4; no reliable D call. Germline loops: CDR1 GTSNPN, CDR2 SVGIG (reference sequence). Trimming left V 2 bases short and J 5 bases short, with 9 bases between. The CDR3 is 13 amino acids. CDR3 DNA sequence: TGTGCCTGGAGTCGGCAAGAAAATGAAAAACTGTTTTTT. This gives the protein CAWSRQENEKLFF.

This clone was recorded only once. The chain joins TRBV29-1 to TRBJ2-3, with D uncertain. CDR1 and CDR2 from the germline V gene are SQVTM and ANQGSEA. This CDR3 spans 12 amino acids. V shed 2 bases and J shed 7 bases, with 10 bases lying between them. The CDR3: CSVEPRGNTQYF. Here the CDR3 DNA reads TGCAGCGTTGAACCTCGAGGAAATACGCAGTATTTT.

The V call is TRBV5-1, the J call TRBJ1-1; 9 bases map to TRBD1. In germline, CDR1 is SGHRS, CDR2 YFSETQ. Losses at the gene ends were 4 bases for V and 5 bases for J; bases not matched to a gene: 9. The CDR3 runs to 15 residues. Here the CDR3 DNA reads TGCGCCAGCAGCCCGAGGACAGGGGCGCGGACTGAAGCTTTCTTT. This gives the protein CASSPRTGARTEAFF.

The chain employs TRBV11-2 and TRBJ1-1; weak D call: TRBD1 (5 bases). This CDR3 has 13 amino acids. Between the trimmed V and J ends, which lost 3 bases and 0 bases, there was a span of 5 bases. CDR1 and CDR2 from the germline V gene are SGHAT and FQNNGV. CDR3 amino acids: CASSLGVNTEAFF. CDR3 nucleotides: TGTGCCAGCAGCTTGGGGGTGAACACTGAAGCTTTCTTT.

The CDR3 region is CASSFEGQRKLKYGYTF. The CDR3 coding sequence is TGCGCCAGCAGCTTCGAGGGACAGAGAAAGCTGAAATATGGCTACACCTTC. The chain joins TRBV5-1 to TRBJ1-2, with TRBD1 matching 7 bases. The trim removed 2 bases at V and 5 bases at J, leaving 15 bases unmatched. The V gene's germline CDR1 is SGHRS and CDR2 YFSETQ. The CDR3 loop spans 17 amino acids.

This chain connects TRBV30 to TRBJ2-5, with D possibly being TRBD2 (6 bases). Per germline, CDR1 GTSNPN and CDR2 SVGIG (reference sequence). This CDR3 spans 14 amino acids. The ends were cut back, 5 bases at V and 1 base at J, with 14 bases in the middle. CDR3 sequence: CAWERRGSQETQYF. The CDR3, as DNA: TGTGCCTGGGAGAGGAGGGGAAGCCAAGAGACCCAGTACTTC. Supplemented by reference TRBV30 and TRBJ2-5, the full variable domain reads SQTIHQWPATLVQPVGSPLSLECTVEGTSNPNLYWYRQAAGRGLQLLFYSVGIGQISSEVPQNLSASRPQDRQFILSSKKLLLSDSGFYLCAWERRGSQETQYFGPGTRLLVL.

J is TRBJ1-2 and V is TRBV6-5; D remains unclear. In germline, CDR1 is MNHEY, CDR2 SVGAGI. This CDR3 has 14 residues. V lost 5 bases and J 7 bases, leaving 17 bases between the germline ends. Written as DNA, the CDR3 is TGTGCCAGCAGTACCCTCGAGCGAACCTTTGGCTACACCTTC. Amino acids: CASSTLERTFGYTF.

The V call is TRBV7-9, the J call TRBJ1-1; 8 bases agree with TRBD1. V lost 5 bases, J lost 1 base, and 6 bases stayed unmatched. The CDR3 loop spans 15 amino acids. Germline V lookup: CDR1 SEHNR, CDR2 FQNEAQ (reference sequence). The CDR3 DNA sequence: TGTGCCAGCAGCGTTCCAGGGGGCACGAACACTGAAGCTTTCTTT. Translated, it gives CASSVPGGTNTEAFF. Combining the CDR3 with reference TRBV7-9 and TRBJ1-1 gives the whole variable domain DTGVSQNPRHKITKRGQNVTFRCDPISEHNRLYWYRQTLGQGPEFLTYFQNEAQLEKSRLLSDRFSAERPKGSFSTLEIQRTEQGDSAMYLCASSVPGGTNTEAFFGQGTRLTVV.

The chain is built from TRBV2 and TRBJ2-1; 7 positions agree with TRBD1. The CDR3 runs to 16 residues. Trimming at V came to 4 bases and at J to 3 bases, leaving 9 bases not matched to a gene. Germline V gene sequence: CDR1 SNHLY, CDR2 FYNNEI. CDR3 nucleotides: TGTGCCAGCAGTGTAGCAGGGACAGAGAGCTACAATGAGCAGTTCTTC. This sequence encodes CASSVAGTESYNEQFF.

This clone showed up just once. The gene calls are TRBV18 and TRBJ1-1; no clear D. V gave up 2 bases and J gave up 1 base, with 8 bases separating them. The CDR3 contains 14 residues. Germline CDR1 is KGHSH and CDR2 is LQKENI. The CDR3 region is CASSPSAENTEAFF. In nucleotides, the CDR3 is TGTGCCAGCTCACCAAGTGCAGAGAACACTGAAGCTTTCTTT.

The sample holds one count of this clone. The chain uses TRBV6-5 and TRBJ2-7; 9 positions agree with TRBD1. There are 15 residues in the CDR3. Germline-derived CDR1 and CDR2 are MNHEY and SVGAGI. J was trimmed by 2 bases and V by 6 bases; bases with no gene match: 8. The chain's CDR3 is CASRSLNRGPYEQYF. The CDR3 DNA reads as TGTGCCAGCAGGTCTCTTAACAGGGGGCCCTACGAGCAGTACTTC.